This T cell receptor beta chain was identified during a study of molecular identifiers for immune sequencing clone quantification. Study overall: Replicate experiments took RNA from roughly 18,000 or 92,000 naive CD8 cells, divided it five ways and sequenced four. Study-level points and caveats: Over 99% of effector molecules, but under 1% in naive cells, were held by clones with more than 20 RNA copies. Molecules of identical TCR sharing a barcode could underestimate highly expanded clone sizes.

Preparation of the bulk TCR libraries relied on previously described methods and listed TCR primers. TCRdb fed the PCR reads into MiXCR, producing one record per CDR3 protein. The sample has 70,000 to 95,000 distinct CDR3 sequences, roughly 20% seen once; the top ten hold around 0.88%. Unmatched junction bases numbered 14, after V lost 4 bases and J lost 3 bases. Germline V lookup: CDR1 SGDLS, CDR2 YYNGEE. The CDR3 has 17 residues. As for this clonotype: The antigen remains undetermined. Lacking the conserved final phenylalanine or tryptophan, this CDR3 likely reflects a read error.

The specimen sequenced was naive CD8+ T cells from blood, with Jurkat cell RNA spiked in. Documented subset: FACS-sorted CD8+CD4-CCR7+CD45RA+ naive T cells. The sequence was collected from a human donor in good health. Some libraries in this study had Jurkat cell RNA spiked in. V and J are TRBV9 and TRBJ1-1, with 8 bases identical to TRBD1. Written as DNA, the CDR3 is TGTGCCAGCAGCCGTGGACAGGGTCCTTTAGTCGACACTGAAGCTTTCCTT. It translates to CASSRGQGPLVDTEAFL.